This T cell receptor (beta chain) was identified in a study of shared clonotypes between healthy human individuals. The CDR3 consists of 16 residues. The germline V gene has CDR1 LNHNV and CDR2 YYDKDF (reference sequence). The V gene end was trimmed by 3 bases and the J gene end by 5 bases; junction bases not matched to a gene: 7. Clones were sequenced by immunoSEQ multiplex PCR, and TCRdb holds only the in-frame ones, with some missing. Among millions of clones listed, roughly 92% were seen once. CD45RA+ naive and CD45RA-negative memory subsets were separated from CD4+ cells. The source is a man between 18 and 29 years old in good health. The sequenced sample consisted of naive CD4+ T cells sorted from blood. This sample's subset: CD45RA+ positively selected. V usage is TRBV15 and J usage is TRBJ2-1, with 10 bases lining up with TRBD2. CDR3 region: CATSSSLAGDHNEQFF. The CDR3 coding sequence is TGTGCCACCAGCAGCAGCCTAGCGGGGGATCACAATGAGCAGTTCTTC.